This T cell receptor (beta chain) stems from a study of T cell responses to AZD1222 COVID-19 vaccine (dated by TCRdb to the early 2020s). With respect to the entire study: A total of under 250 trial participants underwent TCR sequencing, of whom nearly 210 had received two doses of AZD1222 and around 25 had received two doses of the MenACWY control vaccine. Enrollment into the trials was organized by age into subgroups of 18-55, 56-69 and 70-plus years, and those subgroups contained 148, 28 and 57 TCR-sequenced participants, respectively. Here is what the overall study found, with its caveats: A significant rise in spike-specific TCR breadth and depth was observed after two AZD1222 doses relative to day 0 and relative to MenACWY recipients. CD4 TCRs associated with the vaccine covered the entire spike protein, and the dominant responses were in regions 160-218 and 743-854. Conclusions about previously exposed vaccinees were limited because only a handful of AZD1222 recipients were SARS-CoV-2 seropositive at baseline. Most participants were white British and females outnumbered males, and the authors suggested that clonal diversity may have been underestimated. The 56-69-year group was small, and its depth increase did not reach significance, likely because of low power. Reportedly, almost half of the unique spike-specific TCRs recognized epitopes lying outside the regions that are mutated in the B.1.351 and B.1.1.7 variants. No day 14 peak-response samples were available, so repertoires were characterized only after the peak T cell response.

Points on this clone: Its target antigen remains unknown. The input lacks base qualities; no much larger clone sits a single base away.

The CDR3 regions of human TCRbeta chains were analyzed by immunosequencing. On the authors' methods: TCRs in the repertoires were compared against a reference library of SARS-CoV-2-specific TCRs that had been generated with the MIRA antigen-specificity platform. Breadth was defined as the fraction of unique TCRs that were SARS-CoV-2-associated. Depth was defined as the fraction of total T cells that were SARS-CoV-2-associated. Using the MIRA data, each spike-specific TCR was mapped to the spike region that the TCR reacts to and placed in a CD4 or CD8 class. Log10-transformed breadth and depth values were compared by one-way ANOVA with Sidak's multiple comparisons tests. This immuneACCESS table, as held by TCRdb, lists in-frame sequences with V and J called but not all clones. Of the missing ones, under half trace to an unresolved V gene in checked studies; the others have no known cause. From that table come the V and J calls and clone size; the DNA was used to work out D and trimming. This sample is represented by 100,000 or so clones; nearly 90% of them were singletons. Approximately 40% of the sample is taken by the ten largest.

The meaning of the sample's time point label: about 28 days (+/-7) after the second vaccine dose. AZD1222 recipients given second doses at about 4 weeks or at about 12 weeks were pooled, since spike-specific TCR depth and breadth were not found to differ between the two schedules. The vaccinee samples were drawn from two UK trials, COV001 and COV002, one of which was a single-blind randomized controlled phase 2/3 trial testing AZD1222 (ChAdOx1 nCoV-19) in healthy adults. For TCRbeta chain sequencing, PBMC samples were collected from trial participants at day 0 and at day 28 after the second dose. This receptor was identified in an adult who received the AZD1222 COVID-19 vaccine. The sequenced sample was peripheral blood, obtained 28 days after the second AZD1222 dose.

This receptor has the CDR3 CASRSERAAYEQYF. The DNA sequence is as follows: TGTGCCAGCAGATCAGAGCGGGCGGCCTACGAGCAGTACTTC. The chain joins TRBV7-8 to TRBJ2-7, with a weak D call of TRBD2 (6 bases match). Measured from the cysteine to the phenylalanine, the CDR3 is 14 residues long. This entry keeps only the CDR3 DNA: 42 bases, framed from base 1. V was cut back by 6 bases and J by 2 bases, leaving a gap of 14 bases between them. From the germline V gene, CDR1 is SGHVS and CDR2 is FQNEAQ.